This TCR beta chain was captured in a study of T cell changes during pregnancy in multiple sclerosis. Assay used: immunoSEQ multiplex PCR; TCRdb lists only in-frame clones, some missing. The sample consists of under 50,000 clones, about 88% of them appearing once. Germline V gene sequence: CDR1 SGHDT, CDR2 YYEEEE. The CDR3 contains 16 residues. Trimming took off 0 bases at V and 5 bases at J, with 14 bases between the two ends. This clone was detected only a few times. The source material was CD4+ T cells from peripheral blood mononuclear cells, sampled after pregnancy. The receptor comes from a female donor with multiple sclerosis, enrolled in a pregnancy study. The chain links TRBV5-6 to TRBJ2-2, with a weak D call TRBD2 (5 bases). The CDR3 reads CASSLDPGVKTGELFF. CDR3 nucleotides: TGTGCCAGCAGCTTGGATCCCGGGGTTAAGACCGGGGAGCTGTTTTTT.